These T cell receptor beta chains were read from a single sample in a study of T-cell memory formation after mild COVID-19. TCRdb called the 5' RACE reads again in MiXCR, with one record for every CDR3 protein. The sample lists approximately 560,000 distinct CDR3 sequences; roughly 17% were seen once. Input material: PBMCs or a T cell subset sorted from them (not recorded which). These receptors all come from an adult woman who had mild COVID-19 (a few samples of this study predate the infection). Cell type and time point are not known. Both conserved end residues are part of each CDR3. The order of the fields is clone size, D gene, V gene, J gene, CDR3 protein, CDR3 DNA. D genes are given only for firm matches. The listing skips clone size in some rows; elsewhere it reads once, few, many or a size class.

clone_size: -
d_call: TRBD1
v_call: TRBV2
j_call: TRBJ2-2
cdr3_aa: CASTWTGAGELFF
cdr3_nt: TGTGCCAGCACGTGGACAGGGGCCGGGGAGCTGTTTTTT

clone_size: many
d_call: -
v_call: TRBV5-1
j_call: TRBJ2-1
cdr3_aa: CASTPGVSYYNEQFF
cdr3_nt: TGCGCCAGCACCCCGGGGGTGAGTTACTACAATGAGCAGTTCTTC

clone_size: -
d_call: -
v_call: TRBV29-1
j_call: TRBJ2-1
cdr3_aa: CSVAISPLYNEQFF
cdr3_nt: TGCAGCGTTGCGATATCCCCCCTCTACAATGAGCAGTTCTTC

clone_size: many
d_call: -
v_call: TRBV7-7
j_call: TRBJ2-1
cdr3_aa: CASSFRPGAGNNEQFF
cdr3_nt: TGTGCTAGCAGCTTCCGACCGGGAGCAGGGAACAATGAGCAGTTCTTC

clone_size: few
d_call: TRBD2
v_call: TRBV24-1
j_call: TRBJ2-1
cdr3_aa: CATSELPGQGWTSGSNEQFF
cdr3_nt: TGTGCCACCAGTGAGCTACCGGGACAGGGGTGGACTAGCGGGAGTAATGAGCAGTTCTTC

clone_size: few
d_call: TRBD1
v_call: TRBV9
j_call: TRBJ2-3
cdr3_aa: CASSASPGDRATDTQYF
cdr3_nt: TGTGCCAGCAGCGCTTCACCCGGGGACAGGGCGACAGATACGCAGTATTTT

clone_size: -
d_call: -
v_call: TRBV10-3
j_call: TRBJ2-3
cdr3_aa: CAISEEGWNTDTQYF
cdr3_nt: TGTGCCATCAGTGAGGAGGGGTGGAACACAGATACGCAGTATTTT

clone_size: few
d_call: TRBD1
v_call: TRBV6-5
j_call: TRBJ2-3
cdr3_aa: CASSYSDRGHRDTQYF
cdr3_nt: TGTGCCAGCAGTTACTCGGACAGGGGGCATAGGGATACGCAGTATTTT

clone_size: -
d_call: -
v_call: TRBV18
j_call: TRBJ2-7
cdr3_aa: CASSPRVQGRYEQYF
cdr3_nt: TGTGCCAGCTCACCACGGGTTCAGGGTCGTTACGAGCAGTACTTC

clone_size: -
d_call: TRBD2
v_call: TRBV3-1
j_call: TRBJ2-7
cdr3_aa: CASSRRGGRADEQYF
cdr3_nt: TGTGCCAGCAGCCGTCGTGGCGGGAGGGCCGACGAGCAGTACTTC

clone_size: -
d_call: -
v_call: TRBV9
j_call: TRBJ2-3
cdr3_aa: CASSPGRRTDTQYF
cdr3_nt: TGTGCCAGCAGCCCGGGGCGGCGCACAGATACGCAGTATTTT

clone_size: -
d_call: -
v_call: TRBV30
j_call: TRBJ1-1
cdr3_aa: CAWDRGSNTEAFF
cdr3_nt: TGTGCCTGGGACCGGGGGTCGAACACTGAAGCTTTCTTT

clone_size: -
d_call: TRBD2
v_call: TRBV6-4
j_call: TRBJ2-3
cdr3_aa: CASSPGTSDVDTQYF
cdr3_nt: TGTGCCAGCAGTCCCGGGACTAGCGACGTAGATACGCAGTATTTT

clone_size: -
d_call: -
v_call: TRBV5-1
j_call: TRBJ2-3
cdr3_aa: CASSLAATTDTQYF
cdr3_nt: TGCGCCAGCAGCTTGGCGGCTACCACAGATACGCAGTATTTT

clone_size: -
d_call: -
v_call: TRBV5-1
j_call: TRBJ1-1
cdr3_aa: CASSPRRQDPEAFF
cdr3_nt: TGCGCCAGCAGCCCCCGGCGACAGGACCCCGAAGCTTTCTTT

clone_size: -
d_call: -
v_call: TRBV6-1
j_call: TRBJ1-5
cdr3_aa: CASSPPGRVYINQPQHF
cdr3_nt: TGTGCCAGCAGTCCACCCGGGAGAGTCTATATCAATCAGCCCCAGCATTTT

clone_size: -
d_call: -
v_call: TRBV3-1
j_call: TRBJ2-3
cdr3_aa: CASSQAQPTDTQYF
cdr3_nt: TGTGCCAGCAGCCAAGCCCAACCCACAGATACGCAGTATTTT

clone_size: few
d_call: TRBD2
v_call: TRBV7-8
j_call: TRBJ2-1
cdr3_aa: CASSFILAGGPEVYNEQFF
cdr3_nt: TGTGCCAGCAGCTTCATACTAGCGGGAGGGCCTGAGGTCTACAATGAGCAGTTCTTC

clone_size: -
d_call: -
v_call: TRBV18
j_call: TRBJ1-2
cdr3_aa: CASSPQDDGYTF
cdr3_nt: TGTGCCAGCTCACCACAGGACGATGGCTACACCTTC

clone_size: -
d_call: TRBD1
v_call: TRBV4-3
j_call: TRBJ2-7
cdr3_aa: CASSQDRTGEYEQYF
cdr3_nt: TGCGCCAGCAGCCAAGATCGAACAGGGGAATACGAGCAGTACTTC

clone_size: -
d_call: TRBD1
v_call: TRBV9
j_call: TRBJ1-2
cdr3_aa: CASSFRGQVDGYTF
cdr3_nt: TGTGCCAGCAGCTTTAGGGGACAGGTCGATGGCTACACCTTC

clone_size: few
d_call: TRBD1
v_call: TRBV12-3/TRBV12-4
j_call: TRBJ1-1
cdr3_aa: CASRNPQGEHTEAFF
cdr3_nt: TGTGCCAGCAGAAACCCCCAGGGGGAGCACACTGAAGCTTTCTTT

clone_size: few
d_call: -
v_call: TRBV19
j_call: TRBJ2-5
cdr3_aa: CASSRGVEETQYF
cdr3_nt: TGTGCCAGTAGTAGGGGAGTCGAAGAGACCCAGTACTTC

clone_size: -
d_call: TRBD2
v_call: TRBV12-3/TRBV12-4
j_call: TRBJ2-7
cdr3_aa: CASSLLAGGPAQYF
cdr3_nt: TGTGCCAGCAGTTTACTAGCGGGAGGGCCTGCGCAGTACTTC

clone_size: few
d_call: -
v_call: TRBV7-6
j_call: TRBJ2-1
cdr3_aa: CASSPVQALRDEQFF
cdr3_nt: TGTGCCAGCAGCCCTGTTCAAGCCCTCCGGGATGAGCAGTTCTTC

clone_size: few
d_call: -
v_call: TRBV27
j_call: TRBJ2-1
cdr3_aa: CASSKEKGGEQFF
cdr3_nt: TGTGCCAGCAGTAAGGAGAAGGGGGGTGAGCAGTTCTTC

clone_size: few
d_call: -
v_call: TRBV14
j_call: TRBJ2-5
cdr3_aa: CASSHSPGQETQYF
cdr3_nt: TGTGCCAGCAGCCACTCCCCGGGACAAGAGACCCAGTACTTC

clone_size: few
d_call: TRBD1
v_call: TRBV5-1
j_call: TRBJ2-5
cdr3_aa: CASSFTTGGYQETQYF
cdr3_nt: TGCGCCAGCAGCTTTACGACAGGGGGCTATCAAGAGACCCAGTACTTC

clone_size: few
d_call: -
v_call: TRBV29-1
j_call: TRBJ1-1
cdr3_aa: CSVGGFANTEAFF
cdr3_nt: TGCAGCGTTGGGGGTTTTGCGAACACTGAAGCTTTCTTT

clone_size: -
d_call: -
v_call: TRBV7-9
j_call: TRBJ1-1
cdr3_aa: CASSQTPTNTEAFF
cdr3_nt: TGTGCCAGCAGCCAGACACCAACGAACACTGAAGCTTTCTTT

clone_size: -
d_call: -
v_call: TRBV20-1
j_call: TRBJ1-5
cdr3_aa: CSATRVNQPQHF
cdr3_nt: TGCAGTGCAACCAGGGTCAATCAGCCCCAGCATTTT

clone_size: many
d_call: TRBD2
v_call: TRBV7-6
j_call: TRBJ2-3
cdr3_aa: CASSLAPQAGGGTDTQYF
cdr3_nt: TGTGCCAGCAGCTTAGCGCCCCAAGCGGGAGGTGGTACAGATACGCAGTATTTT

clone_size: few
d_call: -
v_call: TRBV7-6
j_call: TRBJ2-5
cdr3_aa: CASSLGPTGVGETQYF
cdr3_nt: TGTGCCAGCAGCTTAGGGCCGACAGGTGTGGGAGAGACCCAGTACTTC

clone_size: once
d_call: -
v_call: TRBV5-1
j_call: TRBJ2-7
cdr3_aa: CASSFRTEAYEQYF
cdr3_nt: TGCGCCAGCAGCTTTAGGACAGAAGCCTACGAGCAGTACTTC

clone_size: many
d_call: -
v_call: TRBV28
j_call: TRBJ2-5
cdr3_aa: CASSPPGREERTQYF
cdr3_nt: TGTGCCAGCAGTCCTCCGGGACGGGAAGAGAGGACCCAGTACTTC

clone_size: -
d_call: TRBD2
v_call: TRBV24-1
j_call: TRBJ2-7
cdr3_aa: CATSGLAGGYEQYF
cdr3_nt: TGTGCCACCAGTGGACTAGCGGGGGGATACGAGCAGTACTTC

clone_size: -
d_call: TRBD1
v_call: TRBV2
j_call: TRBJ1-2
cdr3_aa: CASSERQGSNYGYTF
cdr3_nt: TGTGCCAGCAGTGAACGACAGGGAAGTAACTATGGCTACACCTTC

clone_size: many
d_call: -
v_call: TRBV24-1
j_call: TRBJ2-7
cdr3_aa: CATATGATAPWSEQYF
cdr3_nt: TGTGCCACCGCAACCGGAGCGACTGCACCCTGGTCCGAGCAGTACTTC

clone_size: -
d_call: TRBD1
v_call: TRBV6-1
j_call: TRBJ1-5
cdr3_aa: CASREQGVQPQHF
cdr3_nt: TGTGCCAGCAGGGAGCAGGGGGTTCAGCCCCAGCATTTT

clone_size: few
d_call: -
v_call: TRBV9
j_call: TRBJ1-1
cdr3_aa: CASSTGTDTEAFF
cdr3_nt: TGTGCCAGCAGCACCGGAACGGACACTGAAGCTTTCTTT

clone_size: few
d_call: TRBD1
v_call: TRBV5-1
j_call: TRBJ2-3
cdr3_aa: CASSLEGTGWHTDTQYF
cdr3_nt: TGCGCCAGCAGCTTGGAAGGGACAGGGTGGCATACAGATACGCAGTATTTT

clone_size: -
d_call: -
v_call: TRBV27
j_call: TRBJ2-2
cdr3_aa: CASSLSQGRYTGELFF
cdr3_nt: TGTGCCAGCAGTTTATCCCAGGGTCGGTACACCGGGGAGCTGTTTTTT

clone_size: -
d_call: -
v_call: TRBV6-6
j_call: TRBJ2-3
cdr3_aa: CASREEGKATQYF
cdr3_nt: TGTGCCAGCAGAGAAGAGGGTAAGGCTACGCAGTATTTT

clone_size: many
d_call: -
v_call: TRBV13
j_call: TRBJ2-1
cdr3_aa: CASSLGTGQRNEQFF
cdr3_nt: TGTGCCAGCAGCTTAGGCACGGGACAAAGGAATGAGCAGTTCTTC

clone_size: -
d_call: TRBD1
v_call: TRBV7-9
j_call: TRBJ1-2
cdr3_aa: CASSFAGGDGYTF
cdr3_nt: TGTGCCAGCAGCTTCGCAGGGGGGGACGGCTACACCTTC

clone_size: few
d_call: -
v_call: TRBV19
j_call: TRBJ2-3
cdr3_aa: CASRVIDSSTDTQYF
cdr3_nt: TGTGCCAGTAGAGTGATAGACTCTAGCACAGATACGCAGTATTTT

clone_size: few
d_call: -
v_call: TRBV20-1
j_call: TRBJ2-1
cdr3_aa: CSASQGQHEQFF
cdr3_nt: TGCAGTGCTAGCCAGGGACAACATGAGCAGTTCTTC

clone_size: -
d_call: -
v_call: TRBV19
j_call: TRBJ2-5
cdr3_aa: CASTHRGTQYF
cdr3_nt: TGTGCCAGTACTCATCGGGGGACCCAGTACTTC

clone_size: few
d_call: -
v_call: TRBV7-2
j_call: TRBJ1-5
cdr3_aa: CASSLRGFNQPQHF
cdr3_nt: TGTGCCAGCAGCTTACGCGGGTTCAATCAGCCCCAGCATTTT

clone_size: -
d_call: TRBD1
v_call: TRBV5-1
j_call: TRBJ1-2
cdr3_aa: CASSLLRDSDYGYTF
cdr3_nt: TGCGCCAGCAGCTTGCTAAGGGACAGTGACTATGGCTACACCTTC

clone_size: few
d_call: TRBD2
v_call: TRBV7-2
j_call: TRBJ2-5
cdr3_aa: CASSSPPGGETQYF
cdr3_nt: TGTGCCAGCAGCTCGCCCCCGGGAGGAGAGACCCAGTACTTC

clone_size: few
d_call: -
v_call: TRBV7-9
j_call: TRBJ1-3
cdr3_aa: CASSLAGTPSSGNTIYF
cdr3_nt: TGTGCCAGCAGCTTAGCGGGTACACCTAGCTCTGGAAACACCATATATTTT

clone_size: -
d_call: TRBD1
v_call: TRBV27
j_call: TRBJ1-2
cdr3_aa: CASSRRETGTYGYTF
cdr3_nt: TGTGCCAGCAGTCGCCGGGAGACAGGGACATATGGCTACACCTTC